These 14 T cell receptor beta chains were sequenced from one sample in a study of blood T cell repertoires in COVID-19. Sequencing was performed with immunoSEQ multiplex PCR; in TCRdb, only in-frame clones are kept and a portion is missing. The sample lists 30,000 to 45,000 clones, about three quarters occurring once. The material sequenced was peripheral blood. The origin of the receptors is a man between 60 and 70 years old with active COVID-19.

The chain uses TRBV7-8 and TRBJ2-7; unclear D gene. The CDR3 runs to 11 residues. V lost 5 bases, J lost 3 bases, and 5 bases lay in between. CDR1 and CDR2 (germline): SGHVS, FQNEAQ. The CDR3 DNA reads TGTGCCAGCAGCCCAAACTACGAGCAGTACTTC. Its translation: CASSPNYEQYF.

This sequence joins TRBV5-4 and TRBJ2-5, with TRBD2 matching 9 bases. The J segment lost 5 bases and the V segment lost 3 bases, leaving 14 bases of the junction unmatched. Germline CDR1 is SGHNT and CDR2 is YYREEE (reference sequence). The CDR3 spans 17 residues. Here the CDR3 reads CASSSLGSGGEGETQYF. DNA for the CDR3: TGTGCCAGCAGCTCCCTCGGTAGCGGGGGAGAGGGGGAGACCCAGTACTTC.

This clone was counted a few times. This sequence joins TRBV19 and TRBJ1-5; D is ambiguous. Germline V gene lookup returns CDR1 LNHDA and CDR2 SQIVND (reference sequence). This CDR3 spans 14 amino acids. Trimming removed 6 bases at V and 5 bases at J, with 14 bases between. The chain's CDR3 is CASSLAPGHQPQHF. Written as DNA, the CDR3 is TGTGCCAGTAGCCTCGCCCCAGGCCATCAGCCCCAGCATTTT.

This chain links TRBV3-1 (or the pseudogene TRBV3-2) with TRBJ1-2; 7 bases align to TRBD1. V shed 1 base, J shed 5 bases, and the junction held 7 bases outside the gene matches. This CDR3 is 15 amino acids long. Germline V gene sequence: CDR1 LGHDT, CDR2 YNNKEL (reference sequence). The CDR3 nucleotides read TGTGCCAGCAGCCAAGTAGGTTCGGACAGGTATGGCTACACCTTC. As protein: CASSQVGSDRYGYTF.

The chain links TRBV7-9 to TRBJ2-7, with 7 bases fitting TRBD2. Germline V gene lookup returns CDR1 SEHNR and CDR2 FQNEAQ (reference sequence). Trimming took 3 bases from V and 6 from J; bases not matched to a gene: 8. The CDR3 extends over 14 amino acids. In DNA, the CDR3 is TGTGCCAGCAGCTTCGGGGGAGGGGAGGGCGAGCAGTACTTC. Residues: CASSFGGGEGEQYF. Full variable domain (rest looked up from reference TRBV7-9 and TRBJ2-7): DTGVSQNPRHKITKRGQNVTFRCDPISEHNRLYWYRQTLGQGPEFLTYFQNEAQLEKSRLLSDRFSAERPKGSFSTLEIQRTEQGDSAMYLCASSFGGGEGEQYFGPGTRLTVT.

CDR3 loop: CASSLGAPNSPLHF. In DNA form, the CDR3 reads TGTGCCAGCAGCTTAGGGGCCCCCAATTCACCCCTCCACTTT. J is TRBJ1-6 and V is TRBV7-2; the D is unclear. Per germline, CDR1 SGHTA and CDR2 FQGNSA. The CDR3 loop spans 14 amino acids. V shed 1 base and J shed 7 bases, with 8 bases lying between them. Using reference TRBV7-2 and TRBJ1-6 for the parts outside the CDR3, the full variable domain is GAGVSQSPSNKVTEKGKDVELRCDPISGHTALYWYRQSLGQGLEFLIYFQGNSAPDKSGLPSDRFSAERTGGSVSTLTIQRTQQEDSAVYLCASSLGAPNSPLHFGNGTRLTVT.

This clone has a single count. The chain recombines TRBV5-1 with TRBJ2-1; 9 bases line up with TRBD1. J gave up 10 bases and V 7 bases, and 18 bases lay outside the gene matches. The CDR3 sequence is 16 residues long. Per germline, CDR1 SGHRS and CDR2 YFSETQ. The CDR3 loop is CASLYTGGRPTWEQFF. DNA for the CDR3: TGCGCCAGCCTCTATACAGGGGGCCGACCCACATGGGAGCAGTTCTTC.

This chain connects TRBV29-1 to TRBJ1-1; weak D call: TRBD1 (6 bases). Trimming took off 4 bases at V and 0 bases at J, with 12 bases between the two ends. Germline values: CDR1 SQVTM, CDR2 ANQGSEA. The length of the CDR3 is 14 residues. The CDR3 DNA is TGCAGCGTTGGCGGGGGGCAGATGAACACTGAAGCTTTCTTT. Protein sequence: CSVGGGQMNTEAFF.

The V gene is TRBV5-8, the J gene TRBJ2-3; D not resolved. The V and J ends lost 0 bases and 0 bases respectively, with 8 bases between them. Germline CDR1 and CDR2: SGHTS and YDEGEE. The CDR3 is 15 amino acids. Written as DNA, the CDR3 is TGTGCCAGCAGCTTGGACGGTTCTAGCACAGATACGCAGTATTTT. This sequence encodes CASSLDGSSTDTQYF. The full variable domain, completed using reference TRBV5-8 and TRBJ2-3, is EAGVTQSPTHLIKTRGQQATLRCSPISGHTSVYWYQQALGLGLQFLLWYDEGEERNRGNFPPRFSGRQFPNYSSELNVNALELEDSALYLCASSLDGSSTDTQYFGPGTRLTVL.

This clone was counted a few times. V usage is TRBV27 and J usage is TRBJ2-3; a possible D gene is TRBD2 (6 bases). Germline loops: CDR1 MNHEY, CDR2 SMNVEV (reference sequence). The CDR3 contains 12 residues. The V gene lost 10 bases and the J gene lost 2 bases, with 10 bases spanning the gap. The DNA for the CDR3 is TGTGCCATTAGCGGTCCCACAGATACGCAGTATTTT. Encoded protein: CAISGPTDTQYF.

The rearrangement uses TRBV19 and TRBJ2-2; weak D call: TRBD2 (5 bases). CDR3 length: 17 residues. The V gene lost 1 base and the J gene lost 4 bases, with 16 bases spanning the gap. Germline assignment: CDR1 LNHDA and CDR2 SQIVND (reference sequence). CDR3 nucleotide sequence: TGTGCCAGTAGTATAGTCGGTCGCGGAGAGGGCACCGGGGAGCTGTTTTTT. Protein product: CASSIVGRGEGTGELFF.

This chain joins TRBV4-3 and TRBJ2-7; 7 positions match TRBD2. In germline, CDR1 is LGHNA, CDR2 YSLEER. The CDR3 is 17 amino acids. V shed 0 bases, J shed 2 bases, and the junction held 10 bases outside the gene matches. CDR3 loop: CASSQEFGTMTPYEQYF. In nucleotides, the CDR3 is TGCGCCAGCAGCCAAGAGTTCGGGACTATGACCCCCTACGAGCAGTACTTC.

This clone was observed a handful of times. This chain connects TRBV7-2 to TRBJ2-7; 7 bases are a match to TRBD1. After removal of 5 bases from V and 6 bases from J, the junction contained 10 bases not matched to a gene. The CDR3 length is 14 residues. From germline, CDR1 is SGHTA and CDR2 FQGNSA. This CDR3 reads CASSPTRQGSEQYF. In nucleotides, the CDR3 is TGTGCCAGCAGCCCTACTAGACAGGGTTCCGAGCAGTACTTC.

This clone came up a few times. This chain links TRBV7-2 with TRBJ2-7; a weak D match, TRBD2 (5 bases). This CDR3 spans 13 amino acids. The V gene's germline CDR1 is SGHTA and CDR2 FQGNSA. Trimming stripped 7 bases from V and 6 bases from J, with 16 bases between. DNA for the CDR3: TGTGCCAGCAAACGTTCGGAGGTAGGCGAGCAGTACTTC. This translates into CASKRSEVGEQYF.